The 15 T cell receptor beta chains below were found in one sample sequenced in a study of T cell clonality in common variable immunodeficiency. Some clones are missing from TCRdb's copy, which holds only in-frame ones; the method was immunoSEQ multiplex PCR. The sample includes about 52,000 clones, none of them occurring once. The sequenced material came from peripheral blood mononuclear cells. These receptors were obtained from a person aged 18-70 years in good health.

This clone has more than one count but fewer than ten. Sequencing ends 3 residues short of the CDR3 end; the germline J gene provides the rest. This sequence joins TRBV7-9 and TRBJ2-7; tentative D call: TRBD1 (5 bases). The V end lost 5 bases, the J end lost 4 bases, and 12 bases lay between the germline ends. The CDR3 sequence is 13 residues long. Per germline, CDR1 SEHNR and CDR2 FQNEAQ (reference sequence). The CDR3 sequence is CASSTRQSYEQYF. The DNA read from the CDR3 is TGTGCCAGCAGCACCAGACAGTCGTACGAG.

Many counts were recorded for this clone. CDR3 loop: CASSEMASGGNNEQFF. The sequenced part of the CDR3 DNA is TGCGCCAGCAGTGAGATGGCTAGCGGGGGGAACAATGAG. The genes are TRBV10-1 and TRBJ2-1; 11 nucleotides align to TRBD2. Coverage ceases 3 residues before the CDR3 finishes, and the germline J gene fills in the end. CDR1 and CDR2 (germline): WNHNN, SYGVQD (reference sequence). The CDR3 is 16 residues long. V lost 2 bases to trimming and J lost 5 bases; unmatched junction nucleotides: 5.

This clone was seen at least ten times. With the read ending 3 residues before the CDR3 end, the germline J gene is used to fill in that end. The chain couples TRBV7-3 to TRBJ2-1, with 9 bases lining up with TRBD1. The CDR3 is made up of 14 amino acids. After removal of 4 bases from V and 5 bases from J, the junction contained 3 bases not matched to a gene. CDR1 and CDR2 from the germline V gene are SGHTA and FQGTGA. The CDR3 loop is CASSSGQGHNEQFF. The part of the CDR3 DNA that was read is TGTGCCAGCAGCTCGGGACAGGGTCACAATGAG. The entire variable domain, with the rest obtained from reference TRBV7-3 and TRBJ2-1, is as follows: GAGVSQTPSNKVTEKGKYVELRCDPISGHTALYWYRQSLGQGPEFLIYFQGTGAADDSGLPNDRFFAVRPEGSVSTLKIQRTERGDSAVYLCASSSGQGHNEQFFGPGTRLTVL.

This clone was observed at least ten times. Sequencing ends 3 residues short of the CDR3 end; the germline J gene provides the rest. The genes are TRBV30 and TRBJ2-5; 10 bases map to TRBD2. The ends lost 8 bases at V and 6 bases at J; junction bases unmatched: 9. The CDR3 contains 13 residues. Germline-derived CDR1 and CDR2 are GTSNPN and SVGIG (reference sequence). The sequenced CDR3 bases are TGTGCCGCCACTCTAGCGGGGGCGCAGACC. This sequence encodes CAATLAGAQT. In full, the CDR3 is CAATLAGAQTQYF.

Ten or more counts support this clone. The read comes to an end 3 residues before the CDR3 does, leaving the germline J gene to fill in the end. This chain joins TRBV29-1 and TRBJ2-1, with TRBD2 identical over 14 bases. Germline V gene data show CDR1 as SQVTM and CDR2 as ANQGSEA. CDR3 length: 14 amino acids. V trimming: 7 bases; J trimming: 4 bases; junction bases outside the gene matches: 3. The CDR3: CSGRLAGGYNEQFF. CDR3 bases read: TGCAGCGGGAGACTAGCGGGAGGGTACAATGAG.

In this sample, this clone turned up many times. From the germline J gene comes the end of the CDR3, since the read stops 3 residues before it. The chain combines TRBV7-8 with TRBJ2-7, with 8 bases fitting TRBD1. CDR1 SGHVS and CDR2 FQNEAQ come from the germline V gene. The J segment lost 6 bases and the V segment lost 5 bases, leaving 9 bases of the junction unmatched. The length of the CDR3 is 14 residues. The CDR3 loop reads CASSIGQGPSEQYF. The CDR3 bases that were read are TGTGCCAGCAGCATAGGACAGGGACCCTCCGAG.

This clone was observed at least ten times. The CDR3 sequence: CSASQGSYYGYTF. CDR3 bases read: TGCAGTGCTAGTCAGGGGAGTTACTATGGC. The chain has TRBV20-1 and TRBJ1-2; D possibly corresponds to TRBD1 (6 bases). The CDR3 extends 3 residues past the end of the read, so its final part is completed from the germline J gene. The CDR3 contains 13 residues. Trimming cost V 3 bases and J 3 bases, with 11 bases left between them. From germline, CDR1 is DFQATT and CDR2 SNEGSKA (reference sequence).

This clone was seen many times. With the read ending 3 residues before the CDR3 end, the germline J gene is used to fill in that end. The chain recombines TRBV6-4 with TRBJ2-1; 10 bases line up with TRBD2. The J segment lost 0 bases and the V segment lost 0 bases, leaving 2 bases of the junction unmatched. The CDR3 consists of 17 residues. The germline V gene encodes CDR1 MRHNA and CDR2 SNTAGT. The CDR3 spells CASSDSGLASSYNEQFF. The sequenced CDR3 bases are TGTGCCAGCAGTGACTCGGGACTAGCGAGCTCCTACAATGAG.

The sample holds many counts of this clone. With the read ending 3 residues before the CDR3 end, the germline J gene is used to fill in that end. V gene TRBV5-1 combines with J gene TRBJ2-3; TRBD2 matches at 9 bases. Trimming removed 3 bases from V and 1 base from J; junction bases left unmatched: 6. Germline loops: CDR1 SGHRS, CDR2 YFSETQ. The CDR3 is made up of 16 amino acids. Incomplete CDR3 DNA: TGCGCCAGCAGCTCTGGAGAGCGGGGGGGCACAGATACG. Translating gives CASSSGERGGTDT. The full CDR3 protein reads CASSSGERGGTDTQYF.

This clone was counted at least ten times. The CDR3: CASSNQGGTEAFF. The CDR3 DNA, read in part, is TGTGCCAGTAGTAATCAGGGTGGCACTGAA. The chain carries TRBV19 and TRBJ1-1, with D perhaps TRBD1 (5 bases). The read gets to within 3 residues of the CDR3 end, and the germline J gene fills in the rest. Germline V gene sequence: CDR1 LNHDA, CDR2 SQIVND (reference sequence). The length of the CDR3 is 13 residues. V lost 4 bases to trimming and J lost 4 bases, with 10 bases between them. The complete variable domain, with remaining parts taken from reference TRBV19 and TRBJ1-1, reads DGGITQSPKYLFRKEGQNVTLSCEQNLNHDAMYWYRQDPGQGLRLIYYSQIVNDFQKGDIAEGYSVSREKKESFPLTVTSAQKNPTAFYLCASSNQGGTEAFFGQGTRLTVV.

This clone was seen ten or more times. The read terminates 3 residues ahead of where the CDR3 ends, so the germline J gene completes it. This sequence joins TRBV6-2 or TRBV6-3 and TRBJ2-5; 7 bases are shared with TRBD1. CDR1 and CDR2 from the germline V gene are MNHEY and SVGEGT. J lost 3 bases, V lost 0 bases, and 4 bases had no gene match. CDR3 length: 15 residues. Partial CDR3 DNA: TGTGCCAGCAGTTACTCGAAAACAGGGGAAGAGACC. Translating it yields CASSYSKTGEET. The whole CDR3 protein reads CASSYSKTGEETQYF.

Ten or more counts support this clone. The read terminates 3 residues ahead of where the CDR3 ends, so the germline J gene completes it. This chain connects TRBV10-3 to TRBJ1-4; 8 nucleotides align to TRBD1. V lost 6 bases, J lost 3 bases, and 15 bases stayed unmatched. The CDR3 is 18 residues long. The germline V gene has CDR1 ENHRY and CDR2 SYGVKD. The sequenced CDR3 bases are TGTGCCATCAGGTCGGGGAAAGGGACAGGCGGAGCTAATGAAAAA. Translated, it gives CAIRSGKGTGGANEK. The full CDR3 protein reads CAIRSGKGTGGANEKLFF.

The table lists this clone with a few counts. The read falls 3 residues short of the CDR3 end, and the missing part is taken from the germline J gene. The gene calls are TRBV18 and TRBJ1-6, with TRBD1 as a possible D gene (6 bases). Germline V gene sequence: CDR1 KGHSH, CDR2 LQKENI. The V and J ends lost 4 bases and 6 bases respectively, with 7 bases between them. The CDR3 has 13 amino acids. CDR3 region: CASSLDSNSPLHF. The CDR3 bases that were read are TGTGCCAGCTCACTGGACAGTAATTCACCC.

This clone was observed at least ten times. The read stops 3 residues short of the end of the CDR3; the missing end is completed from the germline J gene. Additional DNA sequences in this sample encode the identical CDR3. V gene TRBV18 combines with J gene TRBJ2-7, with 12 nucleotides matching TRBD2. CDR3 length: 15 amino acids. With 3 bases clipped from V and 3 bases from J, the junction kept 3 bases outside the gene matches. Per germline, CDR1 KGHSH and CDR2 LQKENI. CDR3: CASSPATSGGYEQYF. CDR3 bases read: TGTGCCAGCTCACCCGCGACTAGCGGGGGCTACGAG.

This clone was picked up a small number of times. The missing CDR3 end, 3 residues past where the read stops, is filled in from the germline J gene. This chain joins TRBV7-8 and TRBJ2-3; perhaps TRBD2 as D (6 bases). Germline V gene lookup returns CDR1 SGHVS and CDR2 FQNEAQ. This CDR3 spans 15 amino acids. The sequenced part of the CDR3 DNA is TGTGCCAGCAGCCGGAGCGGAGGGCTCGACGAGACG. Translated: CASSRSGGLDET. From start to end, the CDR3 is CASSRSGGLDETQYF.